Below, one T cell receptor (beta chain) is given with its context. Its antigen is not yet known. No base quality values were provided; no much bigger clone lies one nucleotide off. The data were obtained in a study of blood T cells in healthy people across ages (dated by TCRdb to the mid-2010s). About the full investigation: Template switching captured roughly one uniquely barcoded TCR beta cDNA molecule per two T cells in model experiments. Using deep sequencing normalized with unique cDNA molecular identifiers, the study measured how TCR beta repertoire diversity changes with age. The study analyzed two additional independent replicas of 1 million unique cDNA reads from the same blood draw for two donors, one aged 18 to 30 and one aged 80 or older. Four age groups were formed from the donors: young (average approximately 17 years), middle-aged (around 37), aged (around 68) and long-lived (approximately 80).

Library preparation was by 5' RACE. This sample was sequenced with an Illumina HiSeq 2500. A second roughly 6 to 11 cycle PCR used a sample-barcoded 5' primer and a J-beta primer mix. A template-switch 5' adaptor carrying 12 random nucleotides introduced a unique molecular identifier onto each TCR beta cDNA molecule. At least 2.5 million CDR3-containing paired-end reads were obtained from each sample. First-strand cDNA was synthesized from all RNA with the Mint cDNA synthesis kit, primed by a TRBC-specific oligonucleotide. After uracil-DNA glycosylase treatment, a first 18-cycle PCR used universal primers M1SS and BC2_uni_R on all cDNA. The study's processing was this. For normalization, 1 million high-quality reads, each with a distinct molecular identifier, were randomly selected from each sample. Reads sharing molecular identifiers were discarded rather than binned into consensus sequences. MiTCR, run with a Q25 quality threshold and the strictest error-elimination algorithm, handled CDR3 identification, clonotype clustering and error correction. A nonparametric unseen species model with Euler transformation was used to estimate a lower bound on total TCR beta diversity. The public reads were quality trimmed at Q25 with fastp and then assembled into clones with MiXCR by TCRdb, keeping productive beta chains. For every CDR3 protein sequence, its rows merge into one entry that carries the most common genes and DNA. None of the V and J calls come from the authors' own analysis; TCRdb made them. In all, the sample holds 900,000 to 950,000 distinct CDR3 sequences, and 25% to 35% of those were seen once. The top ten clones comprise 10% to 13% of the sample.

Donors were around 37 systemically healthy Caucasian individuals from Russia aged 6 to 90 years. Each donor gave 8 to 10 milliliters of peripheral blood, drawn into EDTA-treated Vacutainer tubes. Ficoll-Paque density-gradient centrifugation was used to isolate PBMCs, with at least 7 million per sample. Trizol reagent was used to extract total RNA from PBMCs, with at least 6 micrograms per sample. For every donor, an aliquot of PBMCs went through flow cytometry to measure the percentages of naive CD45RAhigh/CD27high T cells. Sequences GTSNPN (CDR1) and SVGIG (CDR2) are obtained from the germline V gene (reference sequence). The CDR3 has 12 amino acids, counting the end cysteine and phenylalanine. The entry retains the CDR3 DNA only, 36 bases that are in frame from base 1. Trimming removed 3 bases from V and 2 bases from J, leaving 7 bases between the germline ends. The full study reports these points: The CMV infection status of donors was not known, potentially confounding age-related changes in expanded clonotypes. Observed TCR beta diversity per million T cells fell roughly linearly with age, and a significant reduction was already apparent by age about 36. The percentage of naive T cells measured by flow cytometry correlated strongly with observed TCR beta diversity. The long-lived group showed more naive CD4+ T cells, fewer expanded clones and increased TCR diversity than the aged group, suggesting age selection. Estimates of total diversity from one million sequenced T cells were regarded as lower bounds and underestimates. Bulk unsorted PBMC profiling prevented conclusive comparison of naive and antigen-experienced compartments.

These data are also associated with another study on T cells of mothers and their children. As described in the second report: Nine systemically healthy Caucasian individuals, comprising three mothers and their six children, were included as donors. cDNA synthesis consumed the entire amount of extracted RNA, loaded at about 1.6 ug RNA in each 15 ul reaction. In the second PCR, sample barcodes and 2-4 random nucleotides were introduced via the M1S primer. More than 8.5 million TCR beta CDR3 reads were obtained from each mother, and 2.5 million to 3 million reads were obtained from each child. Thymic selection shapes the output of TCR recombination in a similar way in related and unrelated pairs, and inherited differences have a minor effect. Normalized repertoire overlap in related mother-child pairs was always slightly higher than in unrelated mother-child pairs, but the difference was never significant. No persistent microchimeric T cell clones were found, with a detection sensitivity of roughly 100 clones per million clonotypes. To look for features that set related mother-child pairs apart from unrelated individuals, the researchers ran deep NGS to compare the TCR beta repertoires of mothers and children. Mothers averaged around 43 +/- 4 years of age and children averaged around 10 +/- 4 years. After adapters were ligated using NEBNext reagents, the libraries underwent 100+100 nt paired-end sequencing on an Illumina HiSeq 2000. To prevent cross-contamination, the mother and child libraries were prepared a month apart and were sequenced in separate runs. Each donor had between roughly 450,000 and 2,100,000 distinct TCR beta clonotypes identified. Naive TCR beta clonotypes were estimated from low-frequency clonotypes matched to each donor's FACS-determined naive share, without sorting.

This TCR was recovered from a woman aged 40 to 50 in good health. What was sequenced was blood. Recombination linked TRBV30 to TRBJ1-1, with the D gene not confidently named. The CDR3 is CAWRGFNTEAFF. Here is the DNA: TGTGCCTGGAGGGGGTTCAACACTGAAGCTTTCTTT.